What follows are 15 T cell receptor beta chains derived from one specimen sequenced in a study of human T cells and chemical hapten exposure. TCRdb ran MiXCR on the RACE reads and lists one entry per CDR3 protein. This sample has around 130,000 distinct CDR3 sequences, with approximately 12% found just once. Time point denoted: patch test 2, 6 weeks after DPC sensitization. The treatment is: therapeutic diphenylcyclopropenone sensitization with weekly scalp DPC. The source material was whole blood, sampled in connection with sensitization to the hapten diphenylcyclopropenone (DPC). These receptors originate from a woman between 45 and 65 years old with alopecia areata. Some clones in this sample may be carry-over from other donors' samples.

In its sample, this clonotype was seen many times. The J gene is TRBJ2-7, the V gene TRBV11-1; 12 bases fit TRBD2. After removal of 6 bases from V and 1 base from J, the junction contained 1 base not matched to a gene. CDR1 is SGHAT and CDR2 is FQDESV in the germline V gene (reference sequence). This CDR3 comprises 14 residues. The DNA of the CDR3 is TGTGCCAGCAGGACTAGCGGGAGTTCCTACGAGCAGTACTTC. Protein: CASRTSGSSYEQYF.

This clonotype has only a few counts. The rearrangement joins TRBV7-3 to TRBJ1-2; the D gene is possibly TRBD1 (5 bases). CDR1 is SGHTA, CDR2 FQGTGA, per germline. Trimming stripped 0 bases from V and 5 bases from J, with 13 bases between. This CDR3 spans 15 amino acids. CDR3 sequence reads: CASSLTGAPEYGYTF. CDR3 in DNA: TGTGCCAGCAGCTTAACAGGGGCCCCTGAGTATGGCTACACCTTC. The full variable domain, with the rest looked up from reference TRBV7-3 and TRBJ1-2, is GAGVSQTPSNKVTEKGKYVELRCDPISGHTALYWYRQSLGQGPEFLIYFQGTGAADDSGLPNDRFFAVRPEGSVSTLKIQRTERGDSAVYLCASSLTGAPEYGYTFGSGTRLTVV.

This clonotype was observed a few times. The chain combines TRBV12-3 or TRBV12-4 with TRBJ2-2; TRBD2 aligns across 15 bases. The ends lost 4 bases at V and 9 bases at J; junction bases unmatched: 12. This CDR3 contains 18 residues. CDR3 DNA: TGTGCCAGCAGTTCTAGCTCCCGGACTAGCGGGAGGGGCCGGGAGCTGTTTTTT. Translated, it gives CASSSSSRTSGRGRELFF.

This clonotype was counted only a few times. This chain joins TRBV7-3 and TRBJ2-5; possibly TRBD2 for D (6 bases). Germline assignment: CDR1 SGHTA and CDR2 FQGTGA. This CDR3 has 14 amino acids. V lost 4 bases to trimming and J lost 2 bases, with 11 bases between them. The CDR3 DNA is TGTGCCAGCAGCTCCGGGGGTCTTCAAGAGACCCAGTACTTC. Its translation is CASSSGGLQETQYF.

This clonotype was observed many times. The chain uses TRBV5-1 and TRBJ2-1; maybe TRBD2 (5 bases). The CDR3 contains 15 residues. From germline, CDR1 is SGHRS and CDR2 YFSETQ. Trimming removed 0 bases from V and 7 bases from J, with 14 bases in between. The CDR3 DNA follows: TGCGCCAGCAGCTTGGCTGGACTGCAAGGGAATGAGCAGTTCTTC. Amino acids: CASSLAGLQGNEQFF.

The CDR3 DNA reads as TGTGCCAGTAGTTACCGGGACAGGGTTGGAAACACCATATATTTT. This sequence encodes CASSYRDRVGNTIYF. This rearrangement joins TRBV19 to TRBJ1-3; 9 bases align to TRBD1. The CDR3 consists of 15 residues. Germline V gives CDR1 LNHDA, CDR2 SQIVND (reference sequence). J lost 3 bases, V lost 5 bases, and 5 bases had no gene match.

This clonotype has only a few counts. CDR3 loop: CASRPGLTEGELFF. CDR3 nucleotides: TGTGCCAGCAGACCCGGGCTGACGGAGGGGGAGCTGTTTTTT. V usage is TRBV12-3 or TRBV12-4 and J usage is TRBJ2-2, with D unclear. The CDR3 runs to 14 residues. V was cut by 6 bases and J by 8 bases, with 16 bases left in between.

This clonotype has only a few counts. The CDR3 is CASSGVGLAQNTGELFF. The DNA for the CDR3 is TGTGCCAGCAGCGGCGTTGGACTAGCGCAGAACACCGGGGAGCTGTTTTTT. The rearrangement joins TRBV9 to TRBJ2-2; TRBD2 agrees at 9 bases. V was pared by 3 bases and J by 1 base, with 7 bases of the junction left unmatched. Germline assignment: CDR1 SGDLS and CDR2 YYNGEE. This CDR3 has 17 amino acids.

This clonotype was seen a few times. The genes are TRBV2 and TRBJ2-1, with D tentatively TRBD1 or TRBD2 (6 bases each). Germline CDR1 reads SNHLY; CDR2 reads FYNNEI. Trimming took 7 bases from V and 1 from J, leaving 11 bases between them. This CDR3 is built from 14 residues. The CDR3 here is CASTGGRSYNEQFF. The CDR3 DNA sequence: TGTGCCAGCACCGGGGGCAGATCCTACAATGAGCAGTTCTTC. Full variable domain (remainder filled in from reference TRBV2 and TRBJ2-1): EPEVTQTPSHQVTQMGQEVILRCVPISNHLYFYWYRQILGQKVEFLVSFYNNEISEKSEIFDDQFSVERPDGSNFTLKIRSTKLEDSAMYFCASTGGRSYNEQFFGPGTRLTVL.

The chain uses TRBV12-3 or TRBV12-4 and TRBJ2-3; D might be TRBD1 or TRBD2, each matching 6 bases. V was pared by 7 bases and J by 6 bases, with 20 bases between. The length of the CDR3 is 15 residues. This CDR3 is CASIGGPSLADTQYF. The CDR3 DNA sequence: TGTGCCAGCATTGGGGGGCCATCCCTTGCCGATACGCAGTATTTT.

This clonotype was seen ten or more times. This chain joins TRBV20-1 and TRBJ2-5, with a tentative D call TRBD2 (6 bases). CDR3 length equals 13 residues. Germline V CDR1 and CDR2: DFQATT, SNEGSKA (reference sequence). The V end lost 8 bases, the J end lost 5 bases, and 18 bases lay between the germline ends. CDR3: CSSLYRGYETQYF. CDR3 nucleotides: TGCAGTTCCTTGTACCGGGGGTACGAGACCCAGTACTTC.

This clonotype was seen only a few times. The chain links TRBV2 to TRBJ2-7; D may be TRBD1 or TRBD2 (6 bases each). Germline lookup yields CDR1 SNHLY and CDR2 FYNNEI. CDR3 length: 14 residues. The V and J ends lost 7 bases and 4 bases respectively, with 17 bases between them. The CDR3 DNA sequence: TGTGCCAGCATTTTCCGGGGGCAGTCTTACGAGCAGTACTTC. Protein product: CASIFRGQSYEQYF.

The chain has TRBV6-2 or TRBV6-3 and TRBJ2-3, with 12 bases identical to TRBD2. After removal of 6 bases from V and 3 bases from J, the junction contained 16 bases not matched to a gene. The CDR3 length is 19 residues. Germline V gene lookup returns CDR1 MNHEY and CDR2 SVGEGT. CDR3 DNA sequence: TGTGCCAGCAGCCGACAACCACCGGGACTAGCGGGTAGGACAGATACGCAGTATTTT. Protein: CASSRQPPGLAGRTDTQYF.

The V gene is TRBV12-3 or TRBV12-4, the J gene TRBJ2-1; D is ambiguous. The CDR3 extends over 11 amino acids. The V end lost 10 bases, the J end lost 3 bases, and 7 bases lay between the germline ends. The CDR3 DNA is TGTGCCACCCTAGTCTACAATGAGCAGTTCTTC. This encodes CATLVYNEQFF.

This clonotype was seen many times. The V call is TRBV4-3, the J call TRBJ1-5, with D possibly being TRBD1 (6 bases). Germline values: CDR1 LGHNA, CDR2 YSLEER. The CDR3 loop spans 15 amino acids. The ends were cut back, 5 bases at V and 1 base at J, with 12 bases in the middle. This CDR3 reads CASSSQGGSNQPQHF. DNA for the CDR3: TGCGCCAGCAGCTCACAGGGTGGAAGCAATCAGCCCCAGCATTTT.